The 17 T cell receptor beta chains below come from one sample, sequenced in a study of T cell repertoires in cytomegalovirus infection (dated by TCRdb to between 2018 and 2020). The sample was run on an Illumina HiSeq 1500. TCRdb ran its own pipeline on the public reads, namely fastp trimming at Q25 and MiXCR clone calling, and kept in-frame beta chains. Every distinct CDR3 protein forms one entry, paired with its most common genes and DNA. For this sample there are some 920,000 distinct CDR3 sequences; approximately 33% appear just once. Of the sample, 13% falls within the top ten clones. According to the study, the label for this sample's treatment or condition signals: in vitro stimulation with specific CMV peptide epitopes to enrich CMV-specific T cells. These receptors lack a known antigen. Sequenced material: cultured CD8+ T cells from PBMCs, taken from culture after CMV antigen stimulation. The origin of the receptors is a human donor in good health (CMV status not recorded). Some clones in this sample may be carry-over from other donors' samples.

This clonotype was detected a few times. The V call is TRBV6-2 or TRBV6-3, the J call TRBJ1-5, with D possibly being TRBD1 (6 bases). CDR3 size: 14 residues. Germline-derived CDR1 and CDR2 are MNHEY and SVGEGT. Deletions cut 7 bases from V and 7 bases from J, with 17 bases between. Here the CDR3 reads CASTPGASHQPQHF. The CDR3 nucleotides are TGTGCCAGCACCCCGGGGGCCAGTCACCAGCCCCAGCATTTT.

The rearrangement joins TRBV4-1 to TRBJ1-1; D is perhaps TRBD1 (6 bases). Trimming removed 0 bases at V and 3 bases at J, with 11 bases between. The CDR3 spans 15 residues. The V gene's germline CDR1 is MGHRA and CDR2 YSYEKL. This CDR3 reads CASSQDLGADTEAFF. The CDR3 DNA reads TGCGCCAGCAGCCAAGATTTGGGGGCCGACACTGAAGCTTTCTTT.

The chain recombines TRBV5-1 with TRBJ2-1, with 7 bases fitting TRBD2. With V trimmed by 6 bases and J by 7 bases, 13 bases remained unmatched. The CDR3 has 15 amino acids. The V gene's germline CDR1 is SGHRS and CDR2 YFSETQ. The CDR3 nucleotides read TGCGCCAGCATTCTCAGGGACTATCTGAGTAATGAGCAGTTCTTC. This sequence encodes CASILRDYLSNEQFF.

This rearrangement joins TRBV27 to TRBJ2-6; 10 positions agree with TRBD1. Germline CDR1 reads MNHEY; CDR2 reads SMNVEV (reference sequence). This CDR3 has 18 residues. After removal of 4 bases from V and 0 bases from J, the junction contained 6 bases not matched to a gene. CDR3 region: CASSSGQGTHSGANVLTF. The CDR3 region has the DNA TGTGCCAGCAGTTCGGGACAGGGGACCCACTCTGGGGCCAACGTCCTGACTTTC.

J is TRBJ2-7 and V is TRBV6-2 or TRBV6-3; 10 nucleotides align to TRBD1. The CDR3 consists of 18 residues. The germline CDR1 and CDR2 sequences are MNHEY and SVGEGT. Trimming removed 7 bases from V and 3 bases from J; junction bases left unmatched: 18. CDR3 in DNA: TGTGCCAGCATCATAGCCCCCCTCGGACAGGGGGATGTCTACGAGCAGTACGTC. It translates to CASIIAPLGQGDVYEQYV.

This clonotype was found a few times. This sequence joins TRBV6-5 and TRBJ2-2; D is undetermined. In germline, CDR1 is MNHEY, CDR2 SVGAGI. The CDR3 covers 14 residues. With 7 bases removed from V and 0 bases from J, the gap between germline ends came to 9 bases. In nucleotides, the CDR3 is TGTGCCAGCACTCACTACGCGAACACCGGGGAGCTGTTTTTT. It encodes CASTHYANTGELFF.

This rearrangement joins TRBV2 to TRBJ1-2; 8 positions agree with TRBD1. Germline V gene sequence: CDR1 SNHLY, CDR2 FYNNEI. The CDR3 loop spans 15 amino acids. V dropped 6 bases and J dropped 7; count of bases not matched to a gene: 13. The CDR3: CASRPRDRPPGGYTF. CDR3 nucleotides: TGTGCCAGCAGACCCCGGGACAGGCCCCCCGGTGGCTACACCTTC. The variable domain in full, with the rest retrieved from reference TRBV2 and TRBJ1-2, is EPEVTQTPSHQVTQMGQEVILRCVPISNHLYFYWYRQILGQKVEFLVSFYNNEISEKSEIFDDQFSVERPDGSNFTLKIRSTKLEDSAMYFCASRPRDRPPGGYTFGSGTRLTVV.

This clonotype was found many times. The chain employs TRBV6-2 or TRBV6-3 and TRBJ2-6; no clear D. The CDR3 runs 16 residues. Germline values: CDR1 MNHEY, CDR2 SVGEGT. V lost 8 bases and J lost 0, with 14 bases in between. The CDR3 region has the DNA TGTGCCAGCGTCGGTCCAGGTCTCTCTGGGGCCAACGTCCTGACTTTC. Translation: CASVGPGLSGANVLTF.

This clonotype was picked up many times. The chain employs TRBV11-2 and TRBJ2-5; D might be TRBD1 or TRBD2, each matching 6 bases. Trimming took 5 bases from V and 4 from J, leaving 23 bases between them. This CDR3 spans 17 amino acids. The germline V gene has CDR1 SGHAT and CDR2 FQNNGV. Written as DNA, the CDR3 is TGTGCCAGCAGCCCGGGGGCCTGGTCGGACGGGGGAGAGACCCAGTACTTC. It yields the protein CASSPGAWSDGGETQYF.

This clonotype showed up just a few times. This chain uses TRBV28 with TRBJ1-6; D gene ambiguous. The CDR3 is 13 amino acids. Trimming shortened V by 8 bases and J by 4 bases, and 9 bases separated the two germline ends. Germline CDR1 and CDR2: MDHEN and SYDVKM. The CDR3 spells CASAGAYNSPLHF. The CDR3 DNA reads as TGTGCCAGCGCGGGTGCTTATAATTCACCCCTCCACTTT.

This clonotype was observed many times. This rearrangement joins TRBV12-3 or TRBV12-4 to TRBJ1-1, with D tentatively TRBD1 (6 bases). The CDR3 runs to 13 residues. V was cut by 5 bases and J by 1 base, with 8 bases left in between. CDR3 residues: CASSEQGNTEAFF. The CDR3 region has the DNA TGTGCCAGCAGTGAACAGGGGAACACTGAAGCTTTCTTT.

This clonotype was seen only a few times. The chain has TRBV7-2 and TRBJ2-7; D perhaps matches TRBD1 (6 bases). CDR1 and CDR2 from the germline V gene are SGHTA and FQGNSA. V was cut by 2 bases and J by 2 bases, with 16 bases left in between. The CDR3 loop spans 16 amino acids. The CDR3 spells CASSLQPPGAPYEQYF. As DNA, the CDR3 is TGTGCCAGCAGCTTACAACCCCCAGGGGCCCCCTACGAGCAGTACTTC.

The genes are TRBV6-1 and TRBJ1-5, with TRBD1 matching over 9 bases. J was trimmed by 0 bases and V by 7 bases; bases with no gene match: 10. The CDR3 sequence is 17 residues long. Germline CDR1 and CDR2: MNHNS and SASEGT. The CDR3 loop reads CASTPGQGPYSNQPQHF. DNA of the CDR3: TGTGCCAGCACTCCGGGACAGGGCCCATATAGCAATCAGCCCCAGCATTTT.

This clonotype was picked up many times. The chain couples TRBV7-9 to TRBJ1-1; perhaps TRBD1 as D (5 bases). CDR1 and CDR2 (germline): SEHNR, FQNEAQ (reference sequence). V was shortened by 2 bases and J by 0 bases, with 7 bases between the two germline ends. This CDR3 has 14 residues. CDR3 protein: CASSLKGMNTEAFF. CDR3 DNA: TGTGCCAGCAGCTTAAAGGGGATGAACACTGAAGCTTTCTTT. Looking up the rest from reference TRBV7-9 and TRBJ1-1 gives the full variable domain: DTGVSQNPRHKITKRGQNVTFRCDPISEHNRLYWYRQTLGQGPEFLTYFQNEAQLEKSRLLSDRFSAERPKGSFSTLEIQRTEQGDSAMYLCASSLKGMNTEAFFGQGTRLTVV.

V usage is TRBV3-1 and J usage is TRBJ1-1; D remains ambiguous. Trimming shortened V by 1 base and J by 6 bases, and 9 bases separated the two germline ends. The CDR3 loop spans 13 amino acids. Germline loops: CDR1 LGHDT, CDR2 YNNKEL (reference sequence). CDR3 sequence: CASSQARSPEAFF. In DNA form, the CDR3 reads TGTGCCAGCAGCCAAGCCAGGAGCCCTGAAGCTTTCTTT.

Ten or more counts support this clonotype. The chain uses TRBV7-9 and TRBJ1-1, with D tentatively TRBD1 (6 bases). The CDR3 runs to 13 residues. Trimming cost V 6 bases and J 7 bases, with 15 bases left between them. Germline loops: CDR1 SEHNR, CDR2 FQNEAQ (reference sequence). In DNA form, the CDR3 reads TGTGCCAGCAGTTACAGACAGGCCTTTGAAGCTTTCTTT. It encodes CASSYRQAFEAFF.

The chain combines TRBV6-6 with TRBJ2-7; possibly TRBD1 or TRBD2 for D (6 bases each). Trimming cost V 5 bases and J 3 bases, with 17 bases left between them. The length of the CDR3 is 15 residues. The germline V gene encodes CDR1 MNHNY and CDR2 SVGAGI (reference sequence). CDR3 residues: CASSLGHPGSYEQYV. The DNA of the CDR3 is TGTGCCAGCAGTCTGGGACACCCCGGGAGCTACGAGCAGTACGTC.